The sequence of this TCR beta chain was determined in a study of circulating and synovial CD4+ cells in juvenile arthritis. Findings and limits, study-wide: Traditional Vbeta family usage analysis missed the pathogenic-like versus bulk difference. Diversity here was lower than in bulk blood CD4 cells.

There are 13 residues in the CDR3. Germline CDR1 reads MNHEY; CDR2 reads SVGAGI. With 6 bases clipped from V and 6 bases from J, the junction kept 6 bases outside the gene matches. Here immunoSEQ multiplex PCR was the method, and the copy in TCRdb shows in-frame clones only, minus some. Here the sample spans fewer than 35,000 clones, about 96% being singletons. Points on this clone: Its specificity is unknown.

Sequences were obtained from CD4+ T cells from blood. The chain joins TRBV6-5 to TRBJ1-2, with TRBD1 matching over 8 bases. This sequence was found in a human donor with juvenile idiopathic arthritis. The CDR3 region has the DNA TGTGCCAGCAGCTTGGGACAGGCGGATGGCTACACCTTC. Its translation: CASSLGQADGYTF.